This T cell receptor beta chain was identified during a study of shared clonotypes between healthy human individuals. Study-level results: The study found lower generation probabilities in non-shared clonotypes than in those shared by all four donors. In general, naive subsets displayed greater estimated richness than memory subsets did.

On this clone: Antigen unknown.

This CDR3 is built from 16 residues. Germline V CDR1 and CDR2: LGHNA, YSLEER. Trimming cost V 0 bases and J 2 bases, with 10 bases left between them. The assay was immunoSEQ multiplex PCR, and TCRdb's table has in-frame clones only and misses some. The table lists some 1,400,000 clones, roughly 96% of them singletons. CD45RA-negative memory and CD45RA+ naive subsets were split from the CD4+ cells. Sequencing input: naive CD4+ T cells sorted from blood. Subset defined: CD45RA+ positively selected. The chain employs TRBV4-3 and TRBJ1-4; D unresolved. This receptor was identified in a man aged 30-40 years in good health. CDR3 coding DNA: TGCGCCAGCAGCCAAGATGTGTGGAGTACTAATGAAAAACTGTTTTTT. It translates to CASSQDVWSTNEKLFF.